Below are 15 T cell receptor beta chains sequenced from a single sample in a study of PD-L1 blockade in urothelial cancer. Sequenced by immunoSEQ multiplex PCR; TCRdb stores in-frame clones only, minus some. The data hold 100,000 to 150,000 clones, with about 84% observed a single time. Indicated time point: peripheral blood 6 weeks after treatment start. This specimen was PBMCs, taken around atezolizumab (anti-PD-L1) treatment. These receptor sequences come from a man aged 50 to 60 with urothelial cancer.

The chain employs TRBV10-1 and TRBJ2-2; 8 bases are shared with TRBD2. CDR3 size: 17 residues. Germline CDR1 WNHNN, CDR2 SYGVQD (reference sequence). J gave up 9 bases and V 7 bases, and 19 bases lay outside the gene matches. This chain's CDR3 is CASIMPGLVPFGWELFF. The CDR3 region has the DNA TGCGCCAGCATAATGCCGGGACTAGTTCCATTCGGGTGGGAGCTGTTTTTT.

The chain recombines TRBV19 with TRBJ2-7, with D possibly being TRBD2 (6 bases). The length of the CDR3 is 16 residues. The V end lost 9 bases, the J end lost 4 bases, and 25 bases lay between the germline ends. Germline CDR1 reads LNHDA; CDR2 reads SQIVND (reference sequence). The CDR3 loop is CASATGTPQQGYEQYF. The DNA for the CDR3 is TGTGCCAGCGCAACCGGGACTCCTCAGCAAGGTTACGAGCAGTACTTC.

The rearrangement joins TRBV10-3 to TRBJ2-3; D gene ambiguous. The germline V and J ends were trimmed by 10 bases and 5 bases, with 13 bases remaining between them. The CDR3 runs to 12 residues. Germline lookup yields CDR1 ENHRY and CDR2 SYGVKD. The CDR3 region is CATNEVGDTQYF. The CDR3 DNA follows: TGTGCCACGAATGAGGTTGGAGATACGCAGTATTTT.

This clone came up once. Here the CDR3 DNA reads TGCGCCAGCAGCCTAGGACAGGGACCCACAGATACGCAGTATTTT. Protein sequence: CASSLGQGPTDTQYF. J is TRBJ2-3 and V is TRBV5-1, with 8 bases that match TRBD1. V was clipped by 4 bases and J by 2 bases; unmatched bases: 6. Germline CDR1 is SGHRS and CDR2 is YFSETQ. The CDR3 extends over 15 amino acids.

The chain joins TRBV9 to TRBJ1-1; possibly TRBD1 for D (6 bases). The CDR3 consists of 18 residues. Looked up from germline, CDR1 is SGDLS and CDR2 is YYNGEE. V was clipped by 3 bases and J by 0 bases, with 21 bases between them. CDR3 sequence (DNA): TGTGCCAGCAGCGGACCCCCGGGGGGCTCTAGGATGAACACTGAAGCTTTCTTT. Protein product: CASSGPPGGSRMNTEAFF.

The chain is built from TRBV30 and TRBJ2-1; D may be TRBD2 (5 bases). CDR1 and CDR2 (germline): GTSNPN, SVGIG (reference sequence). The length of the CDR3 is 14 residues. The V end was cut by 2 bases, the J end by 4 bases, with 12 bases between. CDR3 amino acids: CAWSIWERYNEQFF. The CDR3 nucleotides are TGTGCCTGGAGTATCTGGGAGAGGTACAATGAGCAGTTCTTC.

The chain has TRBV19 and TRBJ1-1, with 8 bases matching TRBD1. Germline CDR1 and CDR2: LNHDA and SQIVND (reference sequence). The CDR3 runs to 15 residues. V shed 6 bases and J 4 bases; nucleotides not matched to a gene: 10. The CDR3 is CASRSQGARVTEAFF. Here the CDR3 DNA reads TGTGCCAGTAGAAGCCAGGGGGCGCGGGTCACTGAAGCTTTCTTT.

This chain connects TRBV6-5 to TRBJ2-1; D perhaps matches TRBD1 (5 bases). CDR3 length: 12 residues. Germline CDR1 MNHEY, CDR2 SVGAGI. Trimming shortened V by 6 bases and J by 8 bases, and 11 bases separated the two germline ends. DNA of the CDR3: TGTGCCAGCAGGGTCAGGGTGGATGAGCAGTTCTTC. Translation: CASRVRVDEQFF.

The V and J genes are TRBV6-1 and TRBJ1-1, with 8 bases aligning to TRBD1. Germline CDR1 MNHNS, CDR2 SASEGT. CDR3 length equals 13 residues. Trimming removed 5 bases from V and 4 bases from J; junction bases left unmatched: 3. This CDR3 reads CASSPGGGTEAFF. CDR3 coding DNA: TGTGCCAGCAGTCCAGGGGGCGGCACTGAAGCTTTCTTT.

The chain employs TRBV28 and TRBJ2-7; 7 bases align to TRBD1. V was clipped by 6 bases and J by 4 bases; unmatched bases: 3. Germline assignment: CDR1 MDHEN and CDR2 SYDVKM. CDR3 length: 12 amino acids. The CDR3 DNA reads as TGTGCCAGCAGCATACAGGGGTACGAGCAGTACTTC. Translated: CASSIQGYEQYF.

DNA of the CDR3: TGCGCCAGCAGCCAGACAGGGGTCGAGCAGTACTTC. Amino acid sequence: CASSQTGVEQYF. The chain combines TRBV5-1 with TRBJ2-7; 8 nucleotides agree with TRBD1. The CDR3 spans 12 residues. Germline V gene data show CDR1 as SGHRS and CDR2 as YFSETQ. V dropped 4 bases and J dropped 6; count of bases not matched to a gene: 3. Filled out from reference TRBV5-1 and TRBJ2-7, the complete variable domain reads KAGVTQTPRYLIKTRGQQVTLSCSPISGHRSVSWYQQTPGQGLQFLFEYFSETQRNKGNFPGRFSGRQFSNSRSEMNVSTLELGDSALYLCASSQTGVEQYFGPGTRLTVT.

The J gene is TRBJ1-6, the V gene TRBV27; 9 bases align to TRBD1. This CDR3 is 17 amino acids long. J was trimmed by 0 bases and V by 8 bases; bases with no gene match: 8. Germline V gene lookup returns CDR1 MNHEY and CDR2 SMNVEV (reference sequence). The CDR3 bases are TGTGCCAGCCGAGAGGCGGGACAGGGCTCCTATAATTCACCCCTCCACTTT. The encoded protein is CASREAGQGSYNSPLHF.

This chain links TRBV19 with TRBJ1-4, with 7 bases matching TRBD1. With 7 bases clipped from V and 11 bases from J, the junction kept 13 bases outside the gene matches. Germline loops: CDR1 LNHDA, CDR2 SQIVND (reference sequence). This CDR3 region has 14 residues. CDR3: CASTLGRQGGKLFF. The CDR3 nucleotides read TGTGCCAGTACCCTCGGGAGACAGGGAGGCAAACTGTTTTTT. Full variable domain (rest looked up from reference TRBV19 and TRBJ1-4): DGGITQSPKYLFRKEGQNVTLSCEQNLNHDAMYWYRQDPGQGLRLIYYSQIVNDFQKGDIAEGYSVSREKKESFPLTVTSAQKNPTAFYLCASTLGRQGGKLFFGSGTQLSVL.

The chain combines TRBV28 with TRBJ2-7; 10 nucleotides match TRBD2. Germline CDR1 is MDHEN and CDR2 is SYDVKM. The CDR3 consists of 16 residues. Trimming at V came to 2 bases and at J to 0 bases, leaving 4 bases not matched to a gene. CDR3 residues: CASSLPSSGSSYEQYF. DNA for the CDR3: TGTGCCAGCAGTTTACCCTCTAGCGGGAGCTCCTACGAGCAGTACTTC.

The rearrangement links TRBV7-2 to TRBJ2-3; no firm D call. V dropped 4 bases and J dropped 1 base, with 12 bases sitting between them. CDR1 is SGHTA, CDR2 FQGNSA, per germline. The length of the CDR3 is 15 residues. DNA for the CDR3: TGTGCCAGCAGCTCCCAGGCGATTGGCACAGATACGCAGTATTTT. Translation: CASSSQAIGTDTQYF.